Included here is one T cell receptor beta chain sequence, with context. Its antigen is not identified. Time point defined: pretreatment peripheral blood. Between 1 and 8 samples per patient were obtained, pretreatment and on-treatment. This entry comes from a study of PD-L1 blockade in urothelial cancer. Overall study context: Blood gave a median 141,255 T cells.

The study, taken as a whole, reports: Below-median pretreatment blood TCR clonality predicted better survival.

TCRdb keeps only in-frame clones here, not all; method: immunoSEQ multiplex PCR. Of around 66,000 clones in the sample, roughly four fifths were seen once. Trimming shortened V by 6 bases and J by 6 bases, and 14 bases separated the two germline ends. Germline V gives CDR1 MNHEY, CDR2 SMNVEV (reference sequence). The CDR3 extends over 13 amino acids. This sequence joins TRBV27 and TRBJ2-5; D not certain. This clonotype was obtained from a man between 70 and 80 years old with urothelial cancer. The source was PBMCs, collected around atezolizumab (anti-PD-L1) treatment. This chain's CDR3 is CASSPTLMKTQYF. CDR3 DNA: TGTGCCAGCAGCCCTACCCTCATGAAGACCCAGTACTTC.